The T cell receptor (beta chain) described here comes from a study of identical twins (dated by TCRdb to the mid-2010s). With respect to the entire study: To test whether fetal clonotypes persist, this study deep-sequenced TCR alpha and beta repertoires from monozygotic twins, from unrelated adults of various ages, and from cord blood. To rule out contamination, replicate twin experiments were performed at different times with different library preparation protocols. Study-level results and caveats: Abundant cord blood beta clonotypes carried fewer insertions; young adult naive repertoires showed a weaker similar trend, while memory repertoires showed none. Compared with coincidental sharing between unrelated individuals, out-of-frame TCR alpha sequences shared between twins showed an excess of sequences with low generation probability. In monozygotic twins, recombination models systematically underestimated out-of-frame TCR alpha sharing, but the models matched the sharing seen between unrelated individuals. Invariant T cells such as MAIT and iNKT could partly confound zero-insertion analyses, though diverse VJ usage argued against this for most clonotypes. Conclusions relied on cross-sectional statistical analysis, since the same donors could not be followed over many years. Excess twin sharing in beta out-of-frame sequences was weaker because fewer shared sequences lowered the signal-to-noise ratio.

The library was built by means of 5' RACE. For sequencing, an Illumina HiSeq 2000 was employed. A universal primer binding site was added through template switching, and the final cDNA carried a unique molecular identifier so that TCR cDNA molecules could be counted accurately. Specific primers in the conserved constant-segment region were used to synthesize first-strand cDNA for TCR alpha and beta chains. To control for contamination, every cDNA library was double barcoded, receiving both a SMART-Mk sample barcode and Illumina barcodes. TruSeq adapter sequences and Illumina sample barcodes were added in two successive PCR steps. The TCR alpha and beta cDNA libraries were sequenced on the Illumina HiSeq platform using custom primers. In the original analysis: MiGEC was used to process raw reads and extract unique molecular identifiers, and MiXCR was used to find CDR3 positions. Recombination models were inferred per individual with the repgenHMM and IGoR tools using an EM algorithm. Shared clonotypes were analyzed with the tcR package in R, and sharing was normalized by the product of cloneset sizes. To study raw recombination free of thymic and clonal selection effects, out-of-frame nonproductive sequences were analyzed. TCRdb's own reprocessing of the public reads used fastp at Q25 and MiXCR and kept productive beta chains. CDR3 protein sequences are deduplicated, and each keeps its most common genes and DNA. TCRdb, rather than the study authors, made the V and J calls. This sample has nearly 900,000 distinct CDR3 sequences in its table, and approximately 13% of those were observed once. Of the sample, around 1.6% falls within the top ten clones.

From the cysteine through the valine, the CDR3 covers 15 amino acids. Only the CDR3 DNA is retained, 45 bases long and in frame from the first base. CDR1 WSHSY and CDR2 SAAADI were looked up in the germline V gene. After removal of 2 bases from V and 4 bases from J, the junction retains 8 bases not matched to a gene. Only healthy Caucasian donors were included. Three pairs of female monozygotic twins, all aged about 18 to 30 years, were included in the twin cohort. The RNA used for TCR libraries was isolated from peripheral blood mononuclear cells. This clonotype was seen a handful of times. Its specific antigen is unknown. No qualities accompany the bases; no much larger clone lies one base away. The sample was also linked to a second study, of yellow fever vaccine responses in identical twins. That second publication adds: According to the authors, the vaccine-induced T cell response in identical twins seemed to be partly convergent and partly specific to each individual. In the study, vaccine-responding T cell clones were precisely tracked in identical twins.

Source material: PBMCs. The chain couples TRBV10-2 to TRBJ2-7, and 7 junction bases match TRBD1. The receptor's source is a woman aged 18 to 35 in good health. The DNA reads as follows: TGCGCCAGCAGTGAGGCCCAGGGACAGAAGTACGAGCAGTACGTC. It translates to CASSEAQGQKYEQYV.